A selection of T cell receptor beta chains follows, all from one sample in a study of T cells in Graves' hyperthyroidism and ophthalmopathy. TCRdb re-called the multiplex PCR reads with MiXCR, one entry per CDR3 protein. The sample lists around 110,000 distinct CDR3 sequences, about a sixth occurring once. Specimen: blood. These receptors were taken from a woman between 50 and 59 years old with Graves' hyperthyroidism. Both conserved end residues are part of each CDR3. Size is omitted from some rows. Given values are once, few, many or a class for expanded clones.

CDR3 protein: CSAARTDTQYF; J gene: TRBJ2-3; V gene: TRBV20-1; clone size: many
CDR3 protein: CASRNHLAGGTYEQYF; J gene: TRBJ2-7; V gene: TRBV13; clone size: NA
CDR3 protein: CASSRGKGGYTEAFF; J gene: TRBJ1-1; V gene: TRBV7-9; clone size: many
CDR3 protein: CASSRDPLSYEQYF; J gene: TRBJ2-7; V gene: TRBV5-1; clone size: many
CDR3 protein: CASSIRGIANTEAFF; J gene: TRBJ1-1; V gene: TRBV19; clone size: few
CDR3 protein: CSVPPWAQGENTEAFF; J gene: TRBJ1-1; V gene: TRBV29-1; clone size: many
CDR3 protein: CASSPSLPGDTGELFF; J gene: TRBJ2-2; V gene: TRBV18; clone size: many
CDR3 protein: CASSYLQRNTEAFF; J gene: TRBJ1-1; V gene: TRBV6-5; clone size: many
CDR3 protein: CAISEAQGEETQYF; J gene: TRBJ2-5; V gene: TRBV10-3; clone size: many
CDR3 protein: CASSLQTVSDTQYF; J gene: TRBJ2-3; V gene: TRBV7-9; clone size: many
CDR3 protein: CASSFTGQGANVLTF; J gene: TRBJ2-6; V gene: TRBV12-3/TRBV12-4; clone size: many
CDR3 protein: CASSPTHGQPQHF; J gene: TRBJ1-5; V gene: TRBV4-1; clone size: many
CDR3 protein: CASSYEGLKTGTQETQYF; J gene: TRBJ2-5; V gene: TRBV6-2/TRBV6-3; clone size: few
CDR3 protein: CASSLFGENYGYTF; J gene: TRBJ1-2; V gene: TRBV5-1; clone size: once
CDR3 protein: CASTGDSSGANVLTF; J gene: TRBJ2-6; V gene: TRBV6-1; clone size: many
CDR3 protein: CASSETGPYNEQFF; J gene: TRBJ2-1; V gene: TRBV2; clone size: many
CDR3 protein: CASRQYSGNTIYF; J gene: TRBJ1-3; V gene: TRBV6-1; clone size: many
CDR3 protein: CASSQDMVAGELFF; J gene: TRBJ2-2; V gene: TRBV4-1; clone size: few
CDR3 protein: CASSSLAGANNEQFF; J gene: TRBJ2-1; V gene: TRBV5-1; clone size: many
CDR3 protein: CATSDAGLAGGEQYF; J gene: TRBJ2-7; V gene: TRBV24-1; clone size: many
CDR3 protein: CSAIQGAEETQYF; J gene: TRBJ2-5; V gene: TRBV20-1; clone size: many
CDR3 protein: CASSPTSGNYNEQFF; J gene: TRBJ2-1; V gene: TRBV5-5; clone size: few
CDR3 protein: CASSQAGPYNEQFF; J gene: TRBJ2-1; V gene: TRBV27; clone size: many
CDR3 protein: CASSLTAPTGNTIYF; J gene: TRBJ1-3; V gene: TRBV6-1; clone size: many
CDR3 protein: CASSLAAQGVPGELFF; J gene: TRBJ2-2; V gene: TRBV11-2; clone size: many
CDR3 protein: CASTTRPATENYGYTF; J gene: TRBJ1-2; V gene: TRBV28; clone size: many
CDR3 protein: CATSSPAGEQYF; J gene: TRBJ2-7; V gene: TRBV15; clone size: many
CDR3 protein: CATPRSCTNQPQHF; J gene: TRBJ1-5; V gene: TRBV24-1; clone size: many
CDR3 protein: CASSIFKQGAAIQYF; J gene: TRBJ2-4; V gene: TRBV19; clone size: many
CDR3 protein: CASSERIAASLNNEQFF; J gene: TRBJ2-1; V gene: TRBV2; clone size: many
CDR3 protein: CATSGDRDNEQFF; J gene: TRBJ2-1; V gene: TRBV24-1; clone size: few
CDR3 protein: CSASYRDHDEQYF; J gene: TRBJ2-7; V gene: TRBV20-1; clone size: many
CDR3 protein: CASSSDRGDYGYTF; J gene: TRBJ1-2; V gene: TRBV2; clone size: NA
CDR3 protein: CASSSGRLQGTDTQYF; J gene: TRBJ2-3; V gene: TRBV6-2/TRBV6-3; clone size: many
CDR3 protein: CASSQTSVSTDTQYF; J gene: TRBJ2-3; V gene: TRBV4-2; clone size: many
CDR3 protein: CASSLDGTGTYGYTF; J gene: TRBJ1-2; V gene: TRBV14; clone size: many
CDR3 protein: CASSYSSGQGFSNSPLHF; J gene: TRBJ1-6; V gene: TRBV6-5; clone size: many
CDR3 protein: CSARVGTSGTSYNEQFF; J gene: TRBJ2-1; V gene: TRBV20-1; clone size: many
CDR3 protein: CATSDSLPIAGSNEQFF; J gene: TRBJ2-1; V gene: TRBV24-1; clone size: NA
CDR3 protein: CASSFQARGELFF; J gene: TRBJ2-2; V gene: TRBV12-3/TRBV12-4; clone size: many
CDR3 protein: CASSPLGGRAPDTQYF; J gene: TRBJ2-3; V gene: TRBV7-3; clone size: many
CDR3 protein: CASRKQGSGYEQYF; J gene: TRBJ2-7; V gene: TRBV2; clone size: many
CDR3 protein: CSARSGVEQFF; J gene: TRBJ2-1; V gene: TRBV20-1; clone size: NA
CDR3 protein: CSVAGGWTEAFF; J gene: TRBJ1-1; V gene: TRBV29-1; clone size: NA
CDR3 protein: CASSPRQHTGELFF; J gene: TRBJ2-2; V gene: TRBV18; clone size: many
CDR3 protein: CASVRDGSLAGNTIYF; J gene: TRBJ1-3; V gene: TRBV2; clone size: many